This T cell receptor (beta chain) derives from a study of cytomegalovirus exposure and HLA in healthy donors. Notes on the study in general: In vitro checks showed that three CMV-associated chains really do target CMV antigens. Several V segments, TRBV6-2 and TRBV6-3 among them, could not be told apart and were dropped.

A multiplex PCR was run with 60 Vbeta primers and 13 Jbeta primers. This table comes from immunoSEQ multiplex PCR, and its TCRdb copy is limited to in-frame clones, with some not included. This table has 150,000 to 200,000 clones, about 80% appearing once. In regard to this clone: What it binds is not known.

Germline CDR1 SGHDN, CDR2 FVKESK. Trimming took off 4 bases at V and 2 bases at J, with 6 bases between the two ends. This CDR3 spans 14 amino acids. Each donor was healthy, and each was a bone marrow donor. Sampled while nominally healthy, donors likely had unrecorded immune exposures. This chain connects TRBV14 to TRBJ2-6, with D tentatively TRBD1 (5 bases). Specimen: PBMCs. The receptor was isolated from a woman aged 25 to 39 in good health and CMV-seropositive. The CDR3 sequence: CASSLRAGANVLTF. The CDR3 DNA reads as TGTGCCAGCAGCCTCAGGGCTGGGGCCAACGTCCTGACTTTC. The complete variable domain, with remaining parts taken from reference TRBV14 and TRBJ2-6, reads EAGVTQFPSHSVIEKGQTVTLRCDPISGHDNLYWYRRVMGKEIKFLLHFVKESKQDESGMPNNRFLAERTGGTYSTLKVQPAELEDSGVYFCASSLRAGANVLTFGAGSRLTVL.